This TCR beta chain was observed in a study of shared clonotypes between healthy human individuals (dated by TCRdb to the early 2020s). About the investigation overall: Three men and two women, aged 18 to 49 years, made up the cohort. For each donor, three plates each were used for CD4 naive and CD4 memory, two plates were used for CD8 naive, and one plate was used for CD8 memory. To estimate repertoire size and how much clonotypes are shared between individuals, the study performed deep sequencing of blood TCR repertoires from roughly five healthy adults. To increase sequencing depth and limit assay-specific biases, TCR repertoire library preparation and sequencing were carried out by different laboratories using diverse techniques. Per donor, leukapheresis produced somewhere between about 0.8 and 9 billion PBMCs.

Turning to this clone: Its antigen remains unidentified. One base away there is no much larger clone; base qualities are not given.

Using the deep immunoSEQ assay, TCR CDR3 regions were amplified from genomic DNA by multiplex PCR. Extracted genomic DNA from each cell subset was spread evenly across all wells of several immunoSEQ 96-well plates, with each plate serving as a replicate. For sorted subsets, around 0.2 ug genomic DNA, equal to 30,000 or so T cell genomes, was loaded into each replicate PCR. Purified libraries were quantified with a Qubit 3.0 fluorometer, sized on a Bioanalyzer 2100, and re-quantified with the KAPA Library Quantification kit. Each immunoSEQ 96-well plate was sequenced on its own single-read 150-cycle Illumina NextSeq 550 flow cell. The authors' pipeline ran thus. Because only junctional sequences without quality scores were contained in the immunoSEQ output, filtering matching that applied to full-length reads could not be performed. To assign V/J genes and CDR3, sequences were annotated using PyIR, a Python wrapper for IgBLAST v1.9, with IMGT germline references. Reads were filtered out if the reads had weak V/J assignments (E-value above 1e-6), no CDR3, stop codons, out-of-frame junctions, or ambiguous translated residues. A V3J clonotype was defined by an identical inferred V gene, J gene, and CDR3 amino acid sequence. Percentage overlap between repertoires was calculated by dividing the number of shared unique clonotypes by the size of the smaller repertoire. Repertoire richness was assessed with RTK rarefaction, the Chao1 estimator, and Recon v2.1 estimates of unobserved clonotypes. Generation probabilities for all TCRbeta clonotypes obtained by the gDNA method from a handful of donors were computed using OLGA. TCRdb re-hosts the immuneACCESS table, in-frame sequences only. Its copies lack some clones; in the studies checked, an unresolved V gene accounts for under half of them, and the cause for the rest is not known. V, J and clone size derive from that table, while D and trimming were established from the DNA sequence. Counted in this sample were a few hundred thousand clones; around 86% of them appeared once. The ten largest clones represent 15% to 20% of the sample.

The donors were healthy, HIV-negative adults with no recently reported acute infections or vaccinations. Every donor was a Caucasian adult residing in Nashville, Tennessee, USA. The CD8 memory samples were a combination of magnetically selected CD45RO+ cells and CCR7-negative CD45RA+ effector memory (TemRA) cells. Blood was collected by leukapheresis, and PBMCs were isolated by Ficoll-Histopaque density gradient centrifugation and then cryopreserved in liquid nitrogen vapor phase. Analytical flow cytometry was used to check the purity and quantity of every magnetically sorted T cell population. Each sorted fraction had its genomic DNA isolated and then quantified by UV absorbance on a Nanodrop 2000c. On the study overall, not on this receptor specifically: Because the study included a small number of donors, the genetic and exposure-history diversity represented was limited. Compared with non-shared clonotypes, the clonotypes found in all four sorted-subset donors had higher generation probabilities. Sampling was limited to blood, and TCR repertoires in tissue likely differ from TCR repertoires in blood. Approximately 5% of naive CD4, 3% to 3.5% of naive CD8, around 2.3% of memory CD4, and 0.4% of memory CD8 clonotypes were shared across a few donors. Pairwise subsampling led to the expectation that sequencing depth would affect the degree of clonotype sharing among donors. Naive subsets generally had larger estimated clonotype richness than memory subsets. Even with the large sequencing depth, rarefaction of the sorted-subset datasets indicated that sequencing was incomplete.

The CDR3 runs 13 residues from the cysteine to the phenylalanine. Only the CDR3 DNA stays, 39 bases, in frame from base 1. This TCR came from a young man in good health. Sequencing used memory CD8+ T cells sorted from blood. What the cell subset or site label conveys for this sample: CD45RO+ cells pooled with CCR7-negative TemRA cells. The V and J genes are TRBV7-5 and TRBJ1-6; the D call in the table, TRBD1, was not verified against the DNA. TRBV7-5 is deemed a pseudogene. The nucleotide sequence is TGTGCCAGCAGCTTTACACAGGGATCACCCCTCCACTTT. Its protein is CASSFTQGSPLHF.